This entry features one T cell receptor (beta chain) sequence. This entry is derived from a study of blood T cells in healthy people across ages. The authors ran a second PCR of about 7 to 12 cycles using a sample-barcoded 5' primer and a J-beta primer mix. TCRdb reprocessed the 5' RACE reads with MiXCR, giving one entry per CDR3 protein. The table records roughly 900,000 distinct CDR3 sequences, roughly 48% of them present only once. This CDR3 spans 16 amino acids. V lost 0 bases to trimming and J lost 4 bases, with 15 bases between them. Germline V gives CDR1 LGHNA, CDR2 YSLEER. The specimen sequenced was blood. This sequence was found in a man between 25 and 39 years old in good health. This chain links TRBV4-3 with TRBJ1-1; no clear D gene. In nucleotides, the CDR3 is TGCGCCAGCAGCCAAGAGTTCGGGTTTTGGGGCACTGAAGCTTTCTTT. Amino acids: CASSQEFGFWGTEAFF.